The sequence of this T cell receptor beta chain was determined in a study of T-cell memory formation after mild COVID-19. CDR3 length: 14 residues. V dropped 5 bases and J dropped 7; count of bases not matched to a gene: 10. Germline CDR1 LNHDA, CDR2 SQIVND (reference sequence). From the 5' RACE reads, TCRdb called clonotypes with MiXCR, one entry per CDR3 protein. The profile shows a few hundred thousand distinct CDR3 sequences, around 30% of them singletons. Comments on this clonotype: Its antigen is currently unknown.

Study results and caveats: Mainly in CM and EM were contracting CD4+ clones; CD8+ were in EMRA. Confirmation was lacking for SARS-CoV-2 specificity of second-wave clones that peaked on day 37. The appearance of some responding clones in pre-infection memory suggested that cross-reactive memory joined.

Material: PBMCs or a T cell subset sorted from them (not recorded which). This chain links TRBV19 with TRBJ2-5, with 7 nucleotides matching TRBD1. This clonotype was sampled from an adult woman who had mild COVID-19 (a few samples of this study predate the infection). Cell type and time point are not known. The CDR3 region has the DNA TGTGCCAGTAGTCAACAGGACAGGTCGACGACCCAGTACTTC. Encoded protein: CASSQQDRSTTQYF. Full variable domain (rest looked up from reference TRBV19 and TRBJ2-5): DGGITQSPKYLFRKEGQNVTLSCEQNLNHDAMYWYRQDPGQGLRLIYYSQIVNDFQKGDIAEGYSVSREKKESFPLTVTSAQKNPTAFYLCASSQQDRSTTQYFGPGTRLLVL.